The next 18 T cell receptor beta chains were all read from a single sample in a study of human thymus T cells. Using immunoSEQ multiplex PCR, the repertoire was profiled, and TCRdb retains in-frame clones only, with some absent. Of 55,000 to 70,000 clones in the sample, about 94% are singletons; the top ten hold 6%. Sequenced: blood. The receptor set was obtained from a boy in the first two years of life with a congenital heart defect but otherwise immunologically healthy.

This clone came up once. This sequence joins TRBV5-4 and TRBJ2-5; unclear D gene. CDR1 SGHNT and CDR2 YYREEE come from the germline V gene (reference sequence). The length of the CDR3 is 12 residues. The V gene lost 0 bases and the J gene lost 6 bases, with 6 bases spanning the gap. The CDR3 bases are TGTGCCAGCAGCTTGGAGACCCAGACCCAGTACTTC. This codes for CASSLETQTQYF.

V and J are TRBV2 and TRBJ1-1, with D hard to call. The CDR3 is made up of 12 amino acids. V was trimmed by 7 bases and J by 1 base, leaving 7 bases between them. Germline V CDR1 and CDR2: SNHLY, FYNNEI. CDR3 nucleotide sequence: TGTGCCAGCATCGACAAGAACACTGAAGCTTTCTTT. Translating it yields CASIDKNTEAFF. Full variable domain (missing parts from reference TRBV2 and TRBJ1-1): EPEVTQTPSHQVTQMGQEVILRCVPISNHLYFYWYRQILGQKVEFLVSFYNNEISEKSEIFDDQFSVERPDGSNFTLKIRSTKLEDSAMYFCASIDKNTEAFFGQGTRLTVV.

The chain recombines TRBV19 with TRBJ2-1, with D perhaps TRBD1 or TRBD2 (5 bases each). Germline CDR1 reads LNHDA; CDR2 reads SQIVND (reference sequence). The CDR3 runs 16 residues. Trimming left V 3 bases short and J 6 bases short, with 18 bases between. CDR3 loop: CASSMPITRGVNEQFF. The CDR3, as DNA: TGTGCCAGTAGTATGCCCATTACTAGAGGGGTCAATGAGCAGTTCTTC.

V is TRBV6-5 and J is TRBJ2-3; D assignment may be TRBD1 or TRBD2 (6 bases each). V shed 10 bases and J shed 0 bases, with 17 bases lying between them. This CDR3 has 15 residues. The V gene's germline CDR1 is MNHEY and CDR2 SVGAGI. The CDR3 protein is CATSLGGSSTDTQYF. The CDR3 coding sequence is TGTGCCACCAGCTTGGGGGGCAGTAGCACAGATACGCAGTATTTT.

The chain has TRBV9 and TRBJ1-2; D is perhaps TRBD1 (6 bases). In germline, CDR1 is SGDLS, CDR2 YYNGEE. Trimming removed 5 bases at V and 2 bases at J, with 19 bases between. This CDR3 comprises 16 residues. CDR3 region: CASSTRGDKGNYGYTF. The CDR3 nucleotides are TGTGCCAGCAGTACTCGGGGGGACAAGGGCAACTATGGCTACACCTTC. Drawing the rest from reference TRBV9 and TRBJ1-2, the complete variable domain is DSGVTQTPKHLITATGQRVTLRCSPRSGDLSVYWYQQSLDQGLQFLIQYYNGEERAKGNILERFSAQQFPDLHSELNLSSLELGDSALYFCASSTRGDKGNYGYTFGSGTRLTVV.

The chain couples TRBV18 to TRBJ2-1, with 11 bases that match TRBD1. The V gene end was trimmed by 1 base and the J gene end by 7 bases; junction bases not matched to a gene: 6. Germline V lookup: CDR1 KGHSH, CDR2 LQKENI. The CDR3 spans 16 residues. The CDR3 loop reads CASSPQGQGVSNEQFF. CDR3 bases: TGTGCCAGCTCACCACAGGGACAGGGGGTTTCGAATGAGCAGTTCTTC.

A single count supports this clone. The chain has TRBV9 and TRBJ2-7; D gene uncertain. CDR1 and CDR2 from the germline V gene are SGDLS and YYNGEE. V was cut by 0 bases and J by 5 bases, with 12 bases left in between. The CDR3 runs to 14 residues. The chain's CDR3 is CASSVALGWDEQYF. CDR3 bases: TGTGCCAGCAGCGTAGCTTTGGGGTGGGACGAGCAGTACTTC.

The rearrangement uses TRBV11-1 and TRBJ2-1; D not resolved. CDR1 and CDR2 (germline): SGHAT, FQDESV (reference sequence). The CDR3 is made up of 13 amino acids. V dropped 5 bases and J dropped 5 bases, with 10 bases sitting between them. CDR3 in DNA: TGTGCCAGCAGCGCGGACCAACACAATGAGCAGTTCTTC. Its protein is CASSADQHNEQFF. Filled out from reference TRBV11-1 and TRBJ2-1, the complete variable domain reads EAEVAQSPRYKITEKSQAVAFWCDPISGHATLYWYRQILGQGPELLVQFQDESVVDDSQLPKDRFSAERLKGVDSTLKIQPAELGDSAMYLCASSADQHNEQFFGPGTRLTVL.

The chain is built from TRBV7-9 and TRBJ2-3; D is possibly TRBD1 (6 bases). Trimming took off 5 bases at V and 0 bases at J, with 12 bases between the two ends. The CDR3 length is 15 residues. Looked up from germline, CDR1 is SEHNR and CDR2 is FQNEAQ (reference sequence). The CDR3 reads CASSLRQASTDTQYF. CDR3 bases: TGTGCCAGCAGCCTTCGACAGGCGAGCACAGATACGCAGTATTTT.

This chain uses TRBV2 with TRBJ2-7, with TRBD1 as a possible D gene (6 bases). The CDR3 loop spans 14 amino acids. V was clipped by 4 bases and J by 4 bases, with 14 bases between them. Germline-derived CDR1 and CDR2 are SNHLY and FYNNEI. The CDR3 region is CASSVTRTAYEQYF. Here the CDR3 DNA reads TGTGCCAGCAGTGTAACCAGGACAGCATACGAGCAGTACTTC.

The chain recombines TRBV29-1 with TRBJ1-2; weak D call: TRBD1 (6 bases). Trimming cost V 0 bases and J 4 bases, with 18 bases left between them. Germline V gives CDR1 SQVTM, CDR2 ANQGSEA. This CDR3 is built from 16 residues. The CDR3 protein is CSVEDWGQGRSYGYTF. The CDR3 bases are TGCAGCGTTGAAGATTGGGGTCAGGGGCGGAGCTATGGCTACACCTTC. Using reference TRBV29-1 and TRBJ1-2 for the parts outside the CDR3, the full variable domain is SAVISQKPSRDICQRGTSLTIQCQVDSQVTMMFWYRQQPGQSLTLIATANQGSEATYESGFVIDKFPISRPNLTFSTLTVSNMSPEDSSIYLCSVEDWGQGRSYGYTFGSGTRLTVV.

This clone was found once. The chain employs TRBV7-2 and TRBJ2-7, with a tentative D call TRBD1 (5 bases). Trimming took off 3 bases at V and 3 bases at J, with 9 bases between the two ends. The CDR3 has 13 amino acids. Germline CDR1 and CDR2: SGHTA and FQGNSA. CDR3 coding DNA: TGTGCCAGCAGCTTGGCAGGGCACTACGAGCAGTACTTC. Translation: CASSLAGHYEQYF. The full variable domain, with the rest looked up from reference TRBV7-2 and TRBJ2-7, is GAGVSQSPSNKVTEKGKDVELRCDPISGHTALYWYRQSLGQGLEFLIYFQGNSAPDKSGLPSDRFSAERTGGSVSTLTIQRTQQEDSAVYLCASSLAGHYEQYFGPGTRLTVT.

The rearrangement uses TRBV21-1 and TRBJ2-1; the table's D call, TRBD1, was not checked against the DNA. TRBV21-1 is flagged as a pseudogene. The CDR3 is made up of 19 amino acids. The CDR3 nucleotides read TGTGCCAGCAGCAGGACAGGGGTTAGGGTGCTAGGGGACTACAATGAGCAGTTCTTC. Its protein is CASSRTGVRVLGDYNEQFF.

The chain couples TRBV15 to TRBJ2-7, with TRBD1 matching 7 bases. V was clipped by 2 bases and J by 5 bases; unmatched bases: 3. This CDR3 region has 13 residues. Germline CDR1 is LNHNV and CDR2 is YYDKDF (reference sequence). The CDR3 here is CATSRQGEDEQYF. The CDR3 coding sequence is TGTGCCACCAGCAGACAGGGGGAAGACGAGCAGTACTTC.

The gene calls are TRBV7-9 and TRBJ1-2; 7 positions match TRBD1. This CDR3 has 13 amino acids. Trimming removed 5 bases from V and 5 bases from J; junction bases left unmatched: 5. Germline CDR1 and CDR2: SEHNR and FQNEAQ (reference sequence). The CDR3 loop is CASSPRDSYGYTF. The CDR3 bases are TGTGCCAGCAGCCCACGGGACAGTTATGGCTACACCTTC.

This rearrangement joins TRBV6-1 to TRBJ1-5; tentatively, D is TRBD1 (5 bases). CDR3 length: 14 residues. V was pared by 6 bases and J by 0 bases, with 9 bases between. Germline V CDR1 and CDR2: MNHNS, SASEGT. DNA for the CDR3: TGTGCCAGCAGACAGGTCAATAGCAATCAGCCCCAGCATTTT. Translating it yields CASRQVNSNQPQHF.

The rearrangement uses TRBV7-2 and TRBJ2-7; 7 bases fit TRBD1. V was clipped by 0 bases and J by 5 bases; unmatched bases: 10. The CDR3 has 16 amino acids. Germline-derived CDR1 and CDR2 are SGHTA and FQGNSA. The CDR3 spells CASSLAATRGRNEQYF. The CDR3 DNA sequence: TGTGCCAGCAGCTTAGCGGCGACAAGGGGGCGGAACGAGCAGTACTTC.

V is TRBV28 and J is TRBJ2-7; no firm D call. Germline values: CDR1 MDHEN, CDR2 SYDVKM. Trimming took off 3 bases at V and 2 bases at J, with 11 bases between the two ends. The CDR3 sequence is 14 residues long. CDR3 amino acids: CASSFSGWTYEQYF. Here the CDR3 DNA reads TGTGCCAGCAGTTTTAGTGGCTGGACCTACGAGCAGTACTTC.